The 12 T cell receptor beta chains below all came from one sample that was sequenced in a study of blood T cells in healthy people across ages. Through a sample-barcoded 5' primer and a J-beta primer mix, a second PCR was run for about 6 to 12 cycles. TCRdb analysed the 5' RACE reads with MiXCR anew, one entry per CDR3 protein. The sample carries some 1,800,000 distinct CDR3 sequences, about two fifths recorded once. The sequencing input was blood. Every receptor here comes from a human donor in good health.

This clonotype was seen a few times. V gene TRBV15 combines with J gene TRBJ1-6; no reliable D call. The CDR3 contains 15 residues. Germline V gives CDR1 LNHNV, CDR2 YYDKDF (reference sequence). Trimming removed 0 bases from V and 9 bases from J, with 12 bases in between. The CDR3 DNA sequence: TGTGCCACCAGCAGAGATCTGGGCAAGGGTTCACCCCTCCACTTT. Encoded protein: CATSRDLGKGSPLHF.

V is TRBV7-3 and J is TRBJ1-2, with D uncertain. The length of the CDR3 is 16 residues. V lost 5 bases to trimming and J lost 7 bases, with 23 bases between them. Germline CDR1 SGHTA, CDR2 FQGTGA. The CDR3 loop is CASSVQPGSEGPGYTF. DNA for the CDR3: TGTGCCAGCAGCGTACAGCCCGGGTCGGAGGGCCCTGGCTACACCTTC. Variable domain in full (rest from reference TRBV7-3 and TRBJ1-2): GAGVSQTPSNKVTEKGKYVELRCDPISGHTALYWYRQSLGQGPEFLIYFQGTGAADDSGLPNDRFFAVRPEGSVSTLKIQRTERGDSAVYLCASSVQPGSEGPGYTFGSGTRLTVV.

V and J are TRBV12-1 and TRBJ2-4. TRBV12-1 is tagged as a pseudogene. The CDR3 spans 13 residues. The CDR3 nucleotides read TGTGCCAGCAGCTTTGAGTACGGTCTAGAGCAGTACTTC. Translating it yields CASSFEYGLEQYF.

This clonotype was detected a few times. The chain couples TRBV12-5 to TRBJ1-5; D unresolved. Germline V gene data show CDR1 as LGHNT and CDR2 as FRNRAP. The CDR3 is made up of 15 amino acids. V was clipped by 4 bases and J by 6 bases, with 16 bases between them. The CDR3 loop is CASGSPREFRQPQHF. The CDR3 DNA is TGTGCTAGTGGTTCCCCGCGGGAGTTCCGTCAGCCCCAGCATTTT.

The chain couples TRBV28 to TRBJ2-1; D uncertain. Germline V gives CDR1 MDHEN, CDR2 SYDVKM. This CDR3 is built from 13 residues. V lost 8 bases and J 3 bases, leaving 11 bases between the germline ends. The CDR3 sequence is CASREGGYNEQFF. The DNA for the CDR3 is TGTGCCAGCCGAGAAGGCGGCTACAATGAGCAGTTCTTC.

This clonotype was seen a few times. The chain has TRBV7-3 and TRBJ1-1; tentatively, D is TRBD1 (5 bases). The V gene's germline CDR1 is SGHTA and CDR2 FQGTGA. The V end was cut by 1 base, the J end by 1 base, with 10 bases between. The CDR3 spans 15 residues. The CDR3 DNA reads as TGTGCCAGCAGCTTAAATAGGGACTGGAACACTGAAGCTTTCTTT. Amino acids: CASSLNRDWNTEAFF.

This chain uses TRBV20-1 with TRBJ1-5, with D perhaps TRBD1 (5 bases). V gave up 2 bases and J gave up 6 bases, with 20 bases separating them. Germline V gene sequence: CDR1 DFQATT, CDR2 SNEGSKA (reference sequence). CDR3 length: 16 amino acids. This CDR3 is CSARYDRDGETQPQHF. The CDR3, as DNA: TGCAGTGCTAGATACGACCGGGACGGGGAGACTCAGCCCCAGCATTTT.

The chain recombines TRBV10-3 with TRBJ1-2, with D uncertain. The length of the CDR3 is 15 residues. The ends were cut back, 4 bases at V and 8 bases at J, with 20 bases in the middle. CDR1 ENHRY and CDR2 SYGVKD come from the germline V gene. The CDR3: CAISATVAGQRGYTF. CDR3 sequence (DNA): TGTGCCATCAGTGCCACGGTCGCGGGTCAGAGAGGCTACACCTTC.

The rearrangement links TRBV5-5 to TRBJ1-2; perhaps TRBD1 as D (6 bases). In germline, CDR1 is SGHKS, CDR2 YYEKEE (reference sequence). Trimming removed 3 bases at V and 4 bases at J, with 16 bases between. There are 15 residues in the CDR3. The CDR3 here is CASSSWTANCYGYTF. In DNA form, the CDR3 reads TGTGCCAGCAGCTCTTGGACAGCAAATTGCTATGGCTACACCTTC.

In DNA, the CDR3 is TGTGCCAGCAGTTCGGCTAGCACTTTAGACACCGGGGAGCTGTTTTTT. Translating it yields CASSSASTLDTGELFF. The V and J genes are TRBV6-5 and TRBJ2-2; maybe TRBD2 (5 bases). Germline V lookup: CDR1 MNHEY, CDR2 SVGAGI. V lost 4 bases to trimming and J lost 3 bases, with 15 bases between them. CDR3 length: 16 amino acids.

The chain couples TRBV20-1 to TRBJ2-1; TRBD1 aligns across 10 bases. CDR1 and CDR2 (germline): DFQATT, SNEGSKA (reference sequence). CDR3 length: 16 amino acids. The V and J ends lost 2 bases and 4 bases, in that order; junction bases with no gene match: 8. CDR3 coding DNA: TGCAGTGCTAGAACCCCCGGGACAGGGGCTTACAATGAGCAGTTCTTC. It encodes CSARTPGTGAYNEQFF.

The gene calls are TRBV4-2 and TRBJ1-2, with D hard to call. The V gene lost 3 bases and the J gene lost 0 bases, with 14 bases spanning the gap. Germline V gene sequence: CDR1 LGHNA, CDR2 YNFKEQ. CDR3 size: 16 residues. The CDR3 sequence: CASSQSPTVANYGYTF. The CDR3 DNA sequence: TGTGCCAGCAGCCAGTCCCCGACGGTAGCTAACTATGGCTACACCTTC.